The 7 T cell receptor beta chains reported below all come from one sample, sequenced in a study of post-analysis software for immune sequencing data. No cognate antigen is known for these TCRs. Study-level results: The five TRBV segments detected at higher frequency in patients than in controls included TRBV5-6, TRBV5-1 and TRBV20-1.

TCR beta cDNA libraries had unique molecular identifiers. TCRdb itself ran the PCR reads through MiXCR, one entry per CDR3 protein. The table shows more than 500,000 distinct CDR3 sequences, with 34% occurring only once. Sequenced material: blood. Receptors originate from a girl between 2 and 17 years old with multiple sclerosis.

V is TRBV27 and J is TRBJ1-2; D ambiguous. The CDR3 runs 15 residues. Germline-derived CDR1 and CDR2 are MNHEY and SMNVEV (reference sequence). The V and J ends lost 6 bases and 1 base respectively, with 15 bases between them. The CDR3, as DNA: TGTGCCAGCAGCCCAGGAGGAAGCTATAACTATGGCTACACCTTC. It translates to CASSPGGSYNYGYTF.

This clonotype was observed many times. The gene calls are TRBV6-5 and TRBJ1-5; weak D call: TRBD1 (5 bases). The germline CDR1 and CDR2 sequences are MNHEY and SVGAGI. V was clipped by 5 bases and J by 6 bases, with 11 bases between them. CDR3 length: 13 residues. Written as DNA, the CDR3 is TGTGCCAGCAGTACCAGGGTGGCTCAGCCCCAGCATTTT. Its protein product is CASSTRVAQPQHF.

Only a few counts were recorded for this clonotype. V usage is TRBV10-3 and J usage is TRBJ1-1; 7 nucleotides align to TRBD1. In germline, CDR1 is ENHRY, CDR2 SYGVKD. V was clipped by 9 bases and J by 1 base; unmatched bases: 2. The length of the CDR3 is 12 residues. CDR3 DNA sequence: TGTGCCATGGGACAGCGGAACACTGAAGCTTTCTTT. Translation: CAMGQRNTEAFF.

This clonotype has just a few counts. The rearrangement joins TRBV12-3 or TRBV12-4 to TRBJ2-7; D not resolved. CDR3 length: 14 residues. The V end lost 1 base, the J end lost 7 bases, and 14 bases lay between the germline ends. DNA of the CDR3: TGTGCCAGCAGTTTAGGGACCCCCTTTGGGGAGCAGTACTTC. Translated, it gives CASSLGTPFGEQYF.

On this clonotype: At one end, the junction sequence differs from germline, possibly due to a read error. The chain joins TRBV12-3 or TRBV12-4 to TRBJ1-2; no definite D call. The CDR3 has 13 residues. The CDR3 here is CAGSRIKGDGYTF. The CDR3 DNA reads TGTGCCGGCAGCAGGATTAAAGGAGATGGCTACACCTTC.

The rearrangement uses TRBV13 and TRBJ1-2, with 12 bases lining up with TRBD1. The V and J ends lost 4 bases and 7 bases, in that order; junction bases with no gene match: 7. The CDR3 loop spans 15 amino acids. Germline-derived CDR1 and CDR2 are PRHDT and FYEKMQ (reference sequence). The CDR3 protein is CASSWRDRGQGGYTF. CDR3 sequence (DNA): TGTGCCAGCAGCTGGAGGGACAGGGGGCAAGGTGGCTACACCTTC.

The rearrangement joins TRBV6-6 to TRBJ2-5; D unresolved. The CDR3 has 14 residues. CDR1 is MNHNY, CDR2 SVGAGI, per germline (reference sequence). With 4 bases removed from V and 1 base from J, the gap between germline ends came to 10 bases. CDR3 DNA: TGTGCCAGCAGTTCCTTGACACGCCAAGAGACCCAGTACTTC. Its protein product is CASSSLTRQETQYF.